Each of the 8 T cell receptor beta chains below was sequenced from the same sample in a study of regulatory T cells in long-lasting Graves disease. Regarding time point: newly diagnosed GD, antithyroid drugs for less than 3 months. RNA from PBMCs was the source of the TCR library. Arm-PCR of CDR3 regions with iRepertoire HTBI primers generated TCR beta libraries. TCRdb used MiXCR to reprocess the multiplex PCR reads, holding one entry per CDR3 protein. The data contain a few hundred thousand distinct CDR3 sequences, over 15% of them seen just once; the ten biggest clones take up 25% to 30%. The data also belong to a second study, concerning T cells in Graves' hyperthyroidism and ophthalmopathy.

Sequenced material: peripheral blood mononuclear cells (PBMCs), taken at new diagnosis, from a patient treated with antithyroid drugs. These receptor sequences come from a man aged 35-49 years with Graves disease.

This clonotype has just a few counts. The V gene is TRBV5-1, the J gene TRBJ2-3, with 8 bases that match TRBD2. The trim removed 4 bases at V and 5 bases at J, leaving 3 bases unmatched. Looked up from germline, CDR1 is SGHRS and CDR2 is YFSETQ. The CDR3 extends over 13 amino acids. The chain's CDR3 is CASSLGGEDTQYF. In DNA form, the CDR3 reads TGCGCCAGCAGCCTCGGGGGGGAAGATACGCAGTATTTT.

This clonotype was seen at least ten times. An end of the junction does not agree with germline; a read error may underlie this. The gene calls are TRBV5-5 and TRBJ2-3; perhaps TRBD1 as D (6 bases). CDR1 and CDR2 (germline): SGHKS, YYEKEE (reference sequence). The length of the CDR3 is 18 residues. The CDR3 loop reads CASSLVQGRGHISDTQYF. CDR3 bases: TGCGCCAGCAGCTTGGTACAGGGCCGGGGCCATATCTCAGATACGCAGTATTTT.

This clonotype was picked up many times. V is TRBV12-3 or TRBV12-4 and J is TRBJ1-3, with D unclear. V lost 4 bases to trimming and J lost 2 bases, with 3 bases between them. The length of the CDR3 is 12 residues. Here the CDR3 DNA reads TGTGCCAGCAGTTCAGCTGGAAACACCATATATTTT. Its translation: CASSSAGNTIYF.

The table lists this clonotype with a few counts. The gene calls are TRBV6-1 and TRBJ2-7; D not certain. With 4 bases removed from V and 2 bases from J, the gap between germline ends came to 6 bases. The CDR3 covers 12 residues. The V gene's germline CDR1 is MNHNS and CDR2 SASEGT. Here the CDR3 DNA reads TGTGCCAGCAGTGGACATCCCTACGAGCAGTACTTC. Translation: CASSGHPYEQYF.

This clonotype was detected ten times or more. The chain employs TRBV5-1 and TRBJ2-7, with 10 bases matching TRBD2. The CDR3 is made up of 16 amino acids. The germline CDR1 and CDR2 sequences are SGHRS and YFSETQ. J lost 2 bases, V lost 1 base, and 6 bases had no gene match. The CDR3 protein is CASSLNPSGGTYEQYF. In nucleotides, the CDR3 is TGCGCCAGCAGCTTGAACCCTAGCGGGGGCACCTACGAGCAGTACTTC.

The rearrangement uses TRBV6-1 and TRBJ1-2; 10 bases are a match to TRBD1. Germline values: CDR1 MNHNS, CDR2 SASEGT. The V gene end was trimmed by 5 bases and the J gene end by 7 bases; junction bases not matched to a gene: 4. The CDR3 extends over 13 amino acids. Written as DNA, the CDR3 is TGTGCCAGCAGTAGGGACAGGGGACGTGGCTACACCTTC. Its protein is CASSRDRGRGYTF.

This clonotype was seen only a few times. V usage is TRBV25-1 and J usage is TRBJ2-3, with D uncertain. Germline CDR1 MGHDK, CDR2 SYGVNS. The CDR3 extends over 12 amino acids. Deletions cut 5 bases from V and 2 bases from J, with 5 bases between. Here the CDR3 DNA reads TGTGCCAGCAGTCGGTTCACAGATACGCAGTATTTT. This codes for CASSRFTDTQYF.

Ten or more counts support this clonotype. The chain joins TRBV6-2 or TRBV6-3 to TRBJ1-4; no firm D call. The V gene lost 4 bases and the J gene lost 7 bases, with 4 bases spanning the gap. CDR1 and CDR2 from the germline V gene are MNHEY and SVGEGT. This CDR3 has 11 residues. The CDR3 sequence is CASSFGEKLFF. Here the CDR3 DNA reads TGTGCCAGCAGTTTTGGTGAAAAACTGTTTTTT.